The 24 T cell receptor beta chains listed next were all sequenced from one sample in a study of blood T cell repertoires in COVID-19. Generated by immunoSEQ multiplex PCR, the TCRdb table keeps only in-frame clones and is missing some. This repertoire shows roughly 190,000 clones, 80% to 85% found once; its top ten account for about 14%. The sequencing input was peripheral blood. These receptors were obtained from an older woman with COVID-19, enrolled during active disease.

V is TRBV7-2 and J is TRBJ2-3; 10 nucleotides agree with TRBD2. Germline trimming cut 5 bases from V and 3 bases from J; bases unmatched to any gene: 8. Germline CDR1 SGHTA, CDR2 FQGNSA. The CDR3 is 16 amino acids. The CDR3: CASSSGLAVETDTQYF. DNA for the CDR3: TGTGCCAGCAGCAGTGGACTAGCGGTTGAAACAGATACGCAGTATTTT.

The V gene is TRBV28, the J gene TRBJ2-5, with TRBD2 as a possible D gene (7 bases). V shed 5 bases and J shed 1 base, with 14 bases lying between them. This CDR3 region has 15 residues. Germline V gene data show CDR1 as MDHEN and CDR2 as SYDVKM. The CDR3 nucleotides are TGTGCCAGCAGTACTCGCCGGGGGGCCCAAGAGACCCAGTACTTC. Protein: CASSTRRGAQETQYF.

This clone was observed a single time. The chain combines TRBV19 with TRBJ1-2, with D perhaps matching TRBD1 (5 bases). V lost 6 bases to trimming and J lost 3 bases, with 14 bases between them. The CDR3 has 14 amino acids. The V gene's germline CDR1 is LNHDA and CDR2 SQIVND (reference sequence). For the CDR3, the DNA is TGTGCCAGTAGCAAGGACATTCATGACTATGGCTACACCTTC. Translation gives CASSKDIHDYGYTF.

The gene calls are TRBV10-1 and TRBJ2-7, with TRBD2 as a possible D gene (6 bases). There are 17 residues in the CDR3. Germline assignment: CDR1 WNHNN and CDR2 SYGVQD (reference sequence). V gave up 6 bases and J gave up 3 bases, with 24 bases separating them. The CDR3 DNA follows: TGCGCCAGCAGCGTGTGGGCCCCTCGGGGGTACCTCTACGAGCAGTACGTC. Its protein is CASSVWAPRGYLYEQYV.

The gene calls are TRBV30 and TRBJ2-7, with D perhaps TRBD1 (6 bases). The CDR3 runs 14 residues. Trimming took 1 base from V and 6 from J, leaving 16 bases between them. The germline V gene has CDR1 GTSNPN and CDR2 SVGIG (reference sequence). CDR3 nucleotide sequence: TGTGCCTGGAGTGGGTTAACAGGGTATGGCGAGCAGTACTTC. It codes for CAWSGLTGYGEQYF.

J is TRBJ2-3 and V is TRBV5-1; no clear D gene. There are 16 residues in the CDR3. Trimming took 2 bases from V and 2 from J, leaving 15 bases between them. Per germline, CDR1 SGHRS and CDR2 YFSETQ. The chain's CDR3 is CASSFLPGPNTDTQYF. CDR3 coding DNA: TGCGCCAGCAGCTTTCTGCCAGGCCCAAACACAGATACGCAGTATTTT.

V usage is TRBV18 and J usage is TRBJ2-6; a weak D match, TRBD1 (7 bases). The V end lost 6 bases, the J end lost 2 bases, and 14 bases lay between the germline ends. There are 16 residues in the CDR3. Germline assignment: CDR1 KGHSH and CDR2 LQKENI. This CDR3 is CASSPTRGAGANVLTF. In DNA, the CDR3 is TGTGCCAGCTCGCCGACCAGGGGGGCTGGGGCCAACGTCCTGACTTTC.

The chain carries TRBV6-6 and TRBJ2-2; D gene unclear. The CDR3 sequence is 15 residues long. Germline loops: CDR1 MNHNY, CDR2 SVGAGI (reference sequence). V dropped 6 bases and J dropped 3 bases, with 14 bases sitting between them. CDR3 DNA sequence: TGTGCCAGCAGCCGAATCGGGTCAGACACCGGGGAGCTGTTTTTT. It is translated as CASSRIGSDTGELFF.

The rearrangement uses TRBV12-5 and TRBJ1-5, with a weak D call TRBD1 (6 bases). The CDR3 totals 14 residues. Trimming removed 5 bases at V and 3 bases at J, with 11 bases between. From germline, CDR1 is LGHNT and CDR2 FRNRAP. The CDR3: CASGAGTPNQPQHF. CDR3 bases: TGTGCTAGTGGTGCCGGGACACCCAATCAGCCCCAGCATTTT.

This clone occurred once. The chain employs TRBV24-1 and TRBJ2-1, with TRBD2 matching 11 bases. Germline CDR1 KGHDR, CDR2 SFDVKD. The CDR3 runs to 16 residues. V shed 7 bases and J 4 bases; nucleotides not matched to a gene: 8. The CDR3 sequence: CATSSKPSGGYNEQFF. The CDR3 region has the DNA TGTGCCACCAGCTCCAAGCCTAGCGGGGGGTACAATGAGCAGTTCTTC.

In DNA form, the CDR3 reads TGTGCCAGCAGTGAACAAACAGGCGCCTATGGCTACACCTTC. Protein: CASSEQTGAYGYTF. The chain is built from TRBV27 and TRBJ1-2, with D perhaps matching TRBD1 (5 bases). V was trimmed by 5 bases and J by 4 bases, leaving 14 bases between them. The CDR3 is 14 amino acids. The germline gives CDR1 MNHEY, CDR2 SMNVEV (reference sequence).

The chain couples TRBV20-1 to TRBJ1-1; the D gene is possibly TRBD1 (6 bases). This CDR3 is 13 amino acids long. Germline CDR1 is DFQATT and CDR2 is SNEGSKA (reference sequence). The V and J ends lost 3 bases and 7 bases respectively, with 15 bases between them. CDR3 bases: TGCAGTGCTAGTGGGGGGGGCCGGTGTGAAGCTTTCTTT. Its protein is CSASGGGRCEAFF.

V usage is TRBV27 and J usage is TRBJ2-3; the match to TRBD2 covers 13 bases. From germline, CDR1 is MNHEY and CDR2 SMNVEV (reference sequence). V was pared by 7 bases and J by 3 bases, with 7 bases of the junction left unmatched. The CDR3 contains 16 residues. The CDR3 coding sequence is TGTGCCAGCACCCGACTAGCGGGAGGCCCTACAGATACGCAGTATTTT. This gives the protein CASTRLAGGPTDTQYF.

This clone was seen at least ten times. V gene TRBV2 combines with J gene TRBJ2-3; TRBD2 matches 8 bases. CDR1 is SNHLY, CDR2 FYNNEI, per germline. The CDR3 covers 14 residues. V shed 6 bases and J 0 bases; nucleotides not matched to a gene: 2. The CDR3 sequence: CASRVAGSTDTQYF. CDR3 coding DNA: TGTGCCAGCAGGGTAGCGGGGAGCACAGATACGCAGTATTTT.

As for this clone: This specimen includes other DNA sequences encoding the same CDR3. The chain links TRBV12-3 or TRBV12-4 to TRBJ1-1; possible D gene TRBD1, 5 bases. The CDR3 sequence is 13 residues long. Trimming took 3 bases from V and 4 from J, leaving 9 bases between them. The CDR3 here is CASSLGGGTEAFF. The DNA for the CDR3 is TGTGCCAGCAGTTTGGGGGGAGGCACTGAAGCTTTCTTT.

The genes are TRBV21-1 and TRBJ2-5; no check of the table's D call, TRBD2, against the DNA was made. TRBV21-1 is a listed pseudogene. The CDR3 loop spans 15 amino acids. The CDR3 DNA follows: TGTGCCAGCAGCGGCCCGGGACTAGCGGGGAGACCCCAGTACTTC. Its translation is CASSGPGLAGRPQYF.

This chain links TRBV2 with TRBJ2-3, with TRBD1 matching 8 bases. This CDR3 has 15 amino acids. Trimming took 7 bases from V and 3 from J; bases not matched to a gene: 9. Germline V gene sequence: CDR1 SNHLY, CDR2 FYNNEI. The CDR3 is CASTTQGAATDTQYF. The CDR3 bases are TGTGCCAGCACAACCCAGGGGGCAGCGACAGATACGCAGTATTTT. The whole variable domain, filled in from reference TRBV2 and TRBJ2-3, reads EPEVTQTPSHQVTQMGQEVILRCVPISNHLYFYWYRQILGQKVEFLVSFYNNEISEKSEIFDDQFSVERPDGSNFTLKIRSTKLEDSAMYFCASTTQGAATDTQYFGPGTRLTVL.

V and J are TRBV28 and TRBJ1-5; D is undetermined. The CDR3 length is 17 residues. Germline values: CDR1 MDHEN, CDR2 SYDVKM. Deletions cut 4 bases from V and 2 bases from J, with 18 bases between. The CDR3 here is CASSSLGPVEGNQPQHF. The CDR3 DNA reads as TGTGCCAGCAGTTCACTGGGCCCCGTGGAAGGCAATCAGCCCCAGCATTTT. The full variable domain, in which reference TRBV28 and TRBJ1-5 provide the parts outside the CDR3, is DVKVTQSSRYLVKRTGEKVFLECVQDMDHENMFWYRQDPGLGLRLIYFSYDVKMKEKGDIPEGYSVSREKKERFSLILESASTNQTSMYLCASSSLGPVEGNQPQHFGDGTRLSIL.

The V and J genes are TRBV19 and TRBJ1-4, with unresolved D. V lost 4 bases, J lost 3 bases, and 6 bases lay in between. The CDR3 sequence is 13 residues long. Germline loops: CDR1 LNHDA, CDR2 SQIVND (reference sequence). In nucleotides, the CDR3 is TGTGCCAGTAGTAGGCAGTCTAATGAAAAACTGTTTTTT. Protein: CASSRQSNEKLFF.

CDR3 protein: CATSGNEARGYTF. CDR3 in DNA: TGTGCCACCAGTGGGAATGAGGCGCGGGGCTACACCTTC. V and J are TRBV24-1 and TRBJ1-2; D unresolved. The CDR3 loop spans 13 amino acids. Germline V gene lookup returns CDR1 KGHDR and CDR2 SFDVKD. The V end was cut by 5 bases, the J end by 8 bases, with 14 bases between.

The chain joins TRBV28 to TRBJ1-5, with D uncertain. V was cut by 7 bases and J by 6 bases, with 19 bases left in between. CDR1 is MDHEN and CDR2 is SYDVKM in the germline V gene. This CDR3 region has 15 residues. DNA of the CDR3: TGTGCCAGCACCCTGACATTTCAGAACGGTCAGCCCCAGCATTTT. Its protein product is CASTLTFQNGQPQHF. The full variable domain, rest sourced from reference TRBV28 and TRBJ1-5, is DVKVTQSSRYLVKRTGEKVFLECVQDMDHENMFWYRQDPGLGLRLIYFSYDVKMKEKGDIPEGYSVSREKKERFSLILESASTNQTSMYLCASTLTFQNGQPQHFGDGTRLSIL.

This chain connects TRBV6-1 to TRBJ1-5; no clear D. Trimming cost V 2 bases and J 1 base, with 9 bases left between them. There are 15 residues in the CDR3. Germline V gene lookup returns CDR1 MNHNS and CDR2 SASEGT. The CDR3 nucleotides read TGTGCCAGCAGTGAATTCCCCGGGAGCAATCAGCCCCAGCATTTT. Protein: CASSEFPGSNQPQHF.

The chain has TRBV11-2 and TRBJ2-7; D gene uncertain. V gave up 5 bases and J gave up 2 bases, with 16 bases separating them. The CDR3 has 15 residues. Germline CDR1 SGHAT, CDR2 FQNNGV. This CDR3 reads CASSPSGSLAYEQYF. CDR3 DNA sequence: TGTGCCAGCAGCCCTAGTGGGTCCCTTGCCTACGAGCAGTACTTC. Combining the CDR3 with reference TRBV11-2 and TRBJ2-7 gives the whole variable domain EAGVAQSPRYKIIEKRQSVAFWCNPISGHATLYWYQQILGQGPKLLIQFQNNGVVDDSQLPKDRFSAERLKGVDSTLKIQPAKLEDSAVYLCASSPSGSLAYEQYFGPGTRLTVT.

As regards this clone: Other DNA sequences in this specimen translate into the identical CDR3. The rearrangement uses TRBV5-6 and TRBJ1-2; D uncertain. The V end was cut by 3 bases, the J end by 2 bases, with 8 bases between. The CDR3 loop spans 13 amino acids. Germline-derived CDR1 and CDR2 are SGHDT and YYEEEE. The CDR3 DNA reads TGTGCCAGCAGCTCTATTGCCAACTATGGCTACACCTTC. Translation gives CASSSIANYGYTF. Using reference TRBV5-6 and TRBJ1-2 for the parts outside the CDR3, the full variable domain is DAGVTQSPTHLIKTRGQQVTLRCSPKSGHDTVSWYQQALGQGPQFIFQYYEEEERQRGNFPDRFSGHQFPNYSSELNVNALLLGDSALYLCASSSIANYGYTFGSGTRLTVV.